This T cell receptor beta chain was recorded in a study of cytomegalovirus exposure and HLA in healthy donors. Using immunoSEQ multiplex PCR, the repertoire was profiled, and TCRdb retains in-frame clones only, with some absent. Here the sample spans over 70,000 clones, 94% being singletons. Input material: PBMCs. This receptor was obtained from a woman aged 18-30 years in good health and CMV-seronegative.

The CDR3 sequence is CASSQVGTGEETQYF. The CDR3 DNA sequence: TGCGCCAGCAGCCAGGTGGGGACAGGGGAAGAGACCCAGTACTTC. V gene TRBV4-1 combines with J gene TRBJ2-5; 10 nucleotides line up with TRBD1. V lost 3 bases and J lost 3; bases outside the gene matches: 4. CDR3 length: 15 amino acids. Germline CDR1 and CDR2: MGHRA and YSYEKL.